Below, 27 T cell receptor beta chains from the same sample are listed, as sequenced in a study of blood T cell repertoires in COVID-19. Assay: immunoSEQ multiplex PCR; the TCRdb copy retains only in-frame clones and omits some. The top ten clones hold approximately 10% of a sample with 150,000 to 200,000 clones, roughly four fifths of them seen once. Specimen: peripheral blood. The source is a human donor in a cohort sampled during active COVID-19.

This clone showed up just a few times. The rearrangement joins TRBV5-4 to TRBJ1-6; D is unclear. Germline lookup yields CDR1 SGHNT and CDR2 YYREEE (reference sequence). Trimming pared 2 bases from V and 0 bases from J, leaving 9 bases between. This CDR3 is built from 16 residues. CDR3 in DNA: TGTGCCAGCAGCTTCGAGGGTGGCTCCTATAATTCACCCCTCCACTTT. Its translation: CASSFEGGSYNSPLHF.

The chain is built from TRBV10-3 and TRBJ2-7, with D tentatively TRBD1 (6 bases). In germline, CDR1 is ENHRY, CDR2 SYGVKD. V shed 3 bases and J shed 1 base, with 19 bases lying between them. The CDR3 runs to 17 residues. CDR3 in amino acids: CAISEGKGTPSSYEQYF. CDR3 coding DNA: TGTGCCATCAGTGAAGGCAAAGGGACACCCTCTTCCTACGAGCAGTACTTC.

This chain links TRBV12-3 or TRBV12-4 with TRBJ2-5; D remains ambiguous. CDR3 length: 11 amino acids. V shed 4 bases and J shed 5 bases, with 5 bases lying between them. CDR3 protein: CASSSRETQYF. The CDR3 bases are TGTGCCAGCAGTTCCCGGGAGACCCAGTACTTC.

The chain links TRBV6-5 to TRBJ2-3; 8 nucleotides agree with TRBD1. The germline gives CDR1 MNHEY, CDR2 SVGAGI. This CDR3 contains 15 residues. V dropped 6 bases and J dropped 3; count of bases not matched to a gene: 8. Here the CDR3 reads CASRNRDRTTDTQYF. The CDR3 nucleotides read TGTGCCAGCAGAAACCGGGACAGGACGACAGATACGCAGTATTTT.

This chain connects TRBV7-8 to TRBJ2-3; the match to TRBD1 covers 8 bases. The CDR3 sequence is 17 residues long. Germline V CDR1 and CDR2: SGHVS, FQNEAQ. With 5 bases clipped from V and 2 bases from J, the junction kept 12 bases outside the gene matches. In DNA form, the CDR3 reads TGTGCCAGCAGCCCGCCAGGGGGCTTGGGGTACACAGATACGCAGTATTTT. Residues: CASSPPGGLGYTDTQYF.

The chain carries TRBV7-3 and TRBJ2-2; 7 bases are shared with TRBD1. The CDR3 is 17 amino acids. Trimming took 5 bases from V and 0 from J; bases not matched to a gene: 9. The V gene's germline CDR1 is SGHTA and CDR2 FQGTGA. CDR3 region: CASSISRTGPNTGELFF. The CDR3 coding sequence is TGTGCCAGCAGCATCTCAAGGACAGGACCGAACACCGGGGAGCTGTTTTTT.

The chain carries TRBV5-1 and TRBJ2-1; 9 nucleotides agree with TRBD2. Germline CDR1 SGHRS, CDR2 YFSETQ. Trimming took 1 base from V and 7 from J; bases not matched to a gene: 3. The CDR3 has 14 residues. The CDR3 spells CASSLSGRINEQFF. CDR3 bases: TGCGCCAGCAGCTTGAGCGGGAGGATAAATGAGCAGTTCTTC.

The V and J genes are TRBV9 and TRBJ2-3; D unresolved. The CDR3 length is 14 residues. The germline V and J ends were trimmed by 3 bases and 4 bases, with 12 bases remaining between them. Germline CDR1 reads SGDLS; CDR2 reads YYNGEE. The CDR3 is CASSASLSSDTQYF. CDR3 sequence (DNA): TGTGCCAGCAGCGCCTCTCTATCCTCAGATACGCAGTATTTT.

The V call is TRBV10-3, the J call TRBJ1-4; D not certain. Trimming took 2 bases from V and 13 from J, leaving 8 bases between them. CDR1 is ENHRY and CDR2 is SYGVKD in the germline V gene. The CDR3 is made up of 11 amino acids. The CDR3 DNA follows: TGTGCCATCAGTGAGGGGGAGGGACTGTTTTTT. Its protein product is CAISEGEGLFF.

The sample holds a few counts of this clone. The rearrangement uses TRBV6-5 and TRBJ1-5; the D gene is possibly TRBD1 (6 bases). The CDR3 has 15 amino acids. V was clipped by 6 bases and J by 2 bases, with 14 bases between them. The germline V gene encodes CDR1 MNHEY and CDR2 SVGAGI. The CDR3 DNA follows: TGTGCCAGCAGGCTATTTTCAGGGGGCAATCAGCCCCAGCATTTT. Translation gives CASRLFSGGNQPQHF.

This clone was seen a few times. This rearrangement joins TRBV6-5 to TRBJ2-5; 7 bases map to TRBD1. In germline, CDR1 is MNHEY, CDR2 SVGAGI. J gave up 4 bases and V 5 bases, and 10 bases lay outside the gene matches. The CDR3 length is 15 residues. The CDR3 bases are TGTGCCAGCAGTACCCGAGGACAGGTAGTAGAGACCCAGTACTTC. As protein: CASSTRGQVVETQYF.

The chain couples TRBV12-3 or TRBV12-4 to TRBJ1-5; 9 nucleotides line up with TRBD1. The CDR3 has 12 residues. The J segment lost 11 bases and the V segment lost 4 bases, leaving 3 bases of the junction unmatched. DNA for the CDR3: TGTGCCAGCAGTTCCGGGACAGGGTCCCAGCATTTT. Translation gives CASSSGTGSQHF.

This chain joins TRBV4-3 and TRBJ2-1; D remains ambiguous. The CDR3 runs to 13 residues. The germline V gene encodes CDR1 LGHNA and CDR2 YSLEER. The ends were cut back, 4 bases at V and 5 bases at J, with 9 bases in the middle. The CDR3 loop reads CASSPGGNNEQFF. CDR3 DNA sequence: TGCGCCAGCAGCCCCGGCGGAAACAATGAGCAGTTCTTC.

The CDR3 DNA reads TGCGCCAGCAGCCGATCTACAGGGGCCTACGAGCAGTACTTC. Its protein product is CASSRSTGAYEQYF. The genes are TRBV4-3 and TRBJ2-7; the match to TRBD1 covers 7 bases. Trimming took 4 bases from V and 2 from J; bases not matched to a gene: 5. Germline V CDR1 and CDR2: LGHNA, YSLEER. This CDR3 contains 14 residues.

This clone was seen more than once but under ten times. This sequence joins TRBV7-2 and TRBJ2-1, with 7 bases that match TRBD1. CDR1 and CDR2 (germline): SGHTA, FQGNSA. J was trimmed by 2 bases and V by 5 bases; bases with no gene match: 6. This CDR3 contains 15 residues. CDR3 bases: TGTGCCAGCAGCCAAACAGGGGCCCCCTACAATGAGCAGTTCTTC. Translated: CASSQTGAPYNEQFF.

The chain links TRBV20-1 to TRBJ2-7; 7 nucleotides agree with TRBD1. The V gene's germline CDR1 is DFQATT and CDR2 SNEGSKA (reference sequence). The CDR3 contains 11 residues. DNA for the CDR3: TGCATCGCACAAGGGGGCAACGAGCAGTACTTC. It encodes CIAQGGNEQYF.

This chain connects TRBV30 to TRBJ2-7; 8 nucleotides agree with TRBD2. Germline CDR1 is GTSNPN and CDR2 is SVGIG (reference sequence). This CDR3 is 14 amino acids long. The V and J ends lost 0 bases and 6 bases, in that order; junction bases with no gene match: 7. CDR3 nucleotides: TGTGCCTGGAGTGTCGCGGGACTAGTCACCGAGCAGTACTTC. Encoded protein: CAWSVAGLVTEQYF.

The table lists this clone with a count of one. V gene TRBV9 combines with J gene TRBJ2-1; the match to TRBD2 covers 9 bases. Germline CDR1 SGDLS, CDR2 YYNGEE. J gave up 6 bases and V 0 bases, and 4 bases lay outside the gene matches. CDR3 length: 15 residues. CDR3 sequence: CASSVGLAGTNEQFF. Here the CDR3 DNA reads TGTGCCAGCAGCGTAGGGCTAGCGGGGACCAATGAGCAGTTCTTC.

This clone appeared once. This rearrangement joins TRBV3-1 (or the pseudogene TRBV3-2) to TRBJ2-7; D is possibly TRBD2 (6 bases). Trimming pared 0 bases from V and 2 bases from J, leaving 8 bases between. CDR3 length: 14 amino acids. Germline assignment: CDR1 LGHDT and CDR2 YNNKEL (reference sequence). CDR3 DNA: TGTGCCAGCAGCCAAGACAGACTAGCCTACGAGCAGTACTTC. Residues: CASSQDRLAYEQYF.

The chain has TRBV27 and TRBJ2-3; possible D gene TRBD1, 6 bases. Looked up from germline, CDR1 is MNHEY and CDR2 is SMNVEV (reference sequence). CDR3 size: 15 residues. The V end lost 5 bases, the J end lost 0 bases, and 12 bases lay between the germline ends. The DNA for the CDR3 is TGTGCCAGCAGTGCAACAGGGATTAGCACAGATACGCAGTATTTT. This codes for CASSATGISTDTQYF.

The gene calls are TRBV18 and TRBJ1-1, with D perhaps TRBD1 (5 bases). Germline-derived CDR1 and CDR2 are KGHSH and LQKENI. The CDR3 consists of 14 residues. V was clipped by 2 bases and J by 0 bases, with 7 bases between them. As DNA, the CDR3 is TGTGCCAGCTCACCAGCGGGGCTGAACACTGAAGCTTTCTTT. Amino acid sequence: CASSPAGLNTEAFF. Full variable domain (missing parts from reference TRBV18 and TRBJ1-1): NAGVMQNPRHLVRRRGQEARLRCSPMKGHSHVYWYRQLPEEGLKFMVYLQKENIIDESGMPKERFSAEFPKEGPSILRIQQVVRGDSAAYFCASSPAGLNTEAFFGQGTRLTVV.

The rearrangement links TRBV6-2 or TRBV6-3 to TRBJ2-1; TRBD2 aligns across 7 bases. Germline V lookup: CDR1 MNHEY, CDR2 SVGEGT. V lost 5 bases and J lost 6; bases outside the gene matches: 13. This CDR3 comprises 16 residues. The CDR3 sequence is CASSPHDQRDTNEQFF. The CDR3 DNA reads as TGTGCCAGCAGTCCCCATGATCAGCGGGATACCAATGAGCAGTTCTTC.

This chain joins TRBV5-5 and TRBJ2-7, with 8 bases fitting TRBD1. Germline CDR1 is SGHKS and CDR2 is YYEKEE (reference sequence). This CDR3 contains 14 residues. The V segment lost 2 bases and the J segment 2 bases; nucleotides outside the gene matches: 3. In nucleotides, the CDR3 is TGTGCCAGCAGCTTACGGGACAGGACCTACGAGCAGTACTTC. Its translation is CASSLRDRTYEQYF. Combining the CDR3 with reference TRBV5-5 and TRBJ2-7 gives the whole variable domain DAGVTQSPTHLIKTRGQQVTLRCSPISGHKSVSWYQQVLGQGPQFIFQYYEKEERGRGNFPDRFSARQFPNYSSELNVNALLLGDSALYLCASSLRDRTYEQYFGPGTRLTVT.

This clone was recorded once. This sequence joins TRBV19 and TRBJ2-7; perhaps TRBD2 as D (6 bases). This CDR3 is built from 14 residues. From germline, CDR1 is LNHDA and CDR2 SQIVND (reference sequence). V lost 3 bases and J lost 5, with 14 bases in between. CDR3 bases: TGTGCCAGTAGTATTATTACTAGCAGCCACGAGCAGTACTTC. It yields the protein CASSIITSSHEQYF.

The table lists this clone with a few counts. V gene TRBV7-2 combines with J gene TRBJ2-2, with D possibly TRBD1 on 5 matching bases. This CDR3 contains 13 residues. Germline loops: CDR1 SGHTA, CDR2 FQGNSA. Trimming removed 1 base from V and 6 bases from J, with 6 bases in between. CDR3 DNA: TGTGCCAGCAGCTTAGGACAGCCCGGGGAGCTGTTTTTT. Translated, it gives CASSLGQPGELFF.

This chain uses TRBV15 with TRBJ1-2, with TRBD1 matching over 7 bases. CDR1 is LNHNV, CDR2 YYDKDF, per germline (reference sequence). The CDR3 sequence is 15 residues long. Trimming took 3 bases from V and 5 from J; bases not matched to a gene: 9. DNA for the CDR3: TGTGCCACCAGCAGGAACCCGACAGGGAAATATGGCTACACCTTC. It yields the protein CATSRNPTGKYGYTF.

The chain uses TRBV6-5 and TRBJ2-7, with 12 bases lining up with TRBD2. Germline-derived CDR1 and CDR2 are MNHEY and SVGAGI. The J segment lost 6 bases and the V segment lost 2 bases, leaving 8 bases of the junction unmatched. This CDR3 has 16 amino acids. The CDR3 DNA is TGTGCCAGCAGTTACATTAGGACTAGCGGGATGTCCGAGCAGTACTTC. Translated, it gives CASSYIRTSGMSEQYF.